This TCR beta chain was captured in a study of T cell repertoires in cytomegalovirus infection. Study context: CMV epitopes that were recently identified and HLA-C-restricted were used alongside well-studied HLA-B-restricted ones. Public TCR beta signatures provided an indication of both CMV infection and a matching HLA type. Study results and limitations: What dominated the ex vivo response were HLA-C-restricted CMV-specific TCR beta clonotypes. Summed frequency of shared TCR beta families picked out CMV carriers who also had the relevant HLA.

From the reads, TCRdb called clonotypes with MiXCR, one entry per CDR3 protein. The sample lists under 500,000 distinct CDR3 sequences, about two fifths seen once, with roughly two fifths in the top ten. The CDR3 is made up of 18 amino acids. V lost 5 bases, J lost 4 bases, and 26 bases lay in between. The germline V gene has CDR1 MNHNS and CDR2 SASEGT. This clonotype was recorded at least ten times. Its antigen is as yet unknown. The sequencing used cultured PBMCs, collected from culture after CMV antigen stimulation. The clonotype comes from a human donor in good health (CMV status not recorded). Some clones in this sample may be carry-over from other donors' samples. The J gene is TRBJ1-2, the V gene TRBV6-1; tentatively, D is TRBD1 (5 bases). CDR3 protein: CASSPRFVAGQGAYGYTF. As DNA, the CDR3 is TGTGCCAGCAGTCCCCGGTTTGTGGCTGGGCAGGGTGCCTATGGCTACACCTTC.